These 31 T cell receptor beta chains were all obtained from the same sample, sequenced in a study of T cell repertoires in cytomegalovirus infection. One entry per CDR3 protein results from TCRdb running MiXCR on the reads. The table records approximately 400,000 distinct CDR3 sequences, approximately 31% of them present only once. The source material was PBMCs. These receptor sequences come from a human donor in good health (CMV status not recorded). Some clones in this sample may be carry-over from other donors' samples.

J is TRBJ2-1 and V is TRBV20-1, with 9 bases that match TRBD2. The CDR3 is made up of 17 amino acids. Per the germline V gene, CDR1 is DFQATT and CDR2 is SNEGSKA (reference sequence). V was clipped by 3 bases and J by 5 bases; unmatched bases: 14. CDR3 protein: CSASNLLWLAGHNEQFF. The CDR3 nucleotides read TGCAGTGCTAGTAACCTTCTGTGGCTAGCGGGACACAATGAGCAGTTCTTC.

Ten or more counts support this clonotype. This chain uses TRBV19 with TRBJ2-3; D is perhaps TRBD2 (5 bases). The CDR3 is made up of 15 amino acids. V was cut by 6 bases and J by 0 bases, with 13 bases left in between. Germline CDR1 LNHDA, CDR2 SQIVND (reference sequence). CDR3 sequence: CASRPIATSTDTQYF. The DNA for the CDR3 is TGTGCCAGTAGACCCATAGCGACTAGCACAGATACGCAGTATTTT.

This clonotype was observed a few times. V and J are TRBV12-3 or TRBV12-4 and TRBJ2-7, with 11 bases that match TRBD1. The CDR3 consists of 14 residues. V dropped 6 bases and J dropped 7; count of bases not matched to a gene: 8. The DNA of the CDR3 is TGTGCCAGCAGCGGACAGGGGGCTCCTTGGGAGCAGTACTTC. This sequence encodes CASSGQGAPWEQYF.

This clonotype was found many times. The rearrangement links TRBV10-3 to TRBJ2-3; 9 nucleotides align to TRBD1. V dropped 6 bases and J dropped 6; count of bases not matched to a gene: 7. Germline CDR1 and CDR2: ENHRY and SYGVKD. CDR3 length equals 14 residues. The CDR3 nucleotides read TGTGCCATCAGCCGGACAGGGGAGCAGGATACGCAGTATTTT. Protein sequence: CAISRTGEQDTQYF.

This chain joins TRBV6-1 and TRBJ2-3; TRBD2 is a possible D gene (6 bases). Looked up from germline, CDR1 is MNHNS and CDR2 is SASEGT. V was trimmed by 6 bases and J by 0 bases, leaving 22 bases between them. The CDR3 sequence is 18 residues long. In DNA form, the CDR3 reads TGTGCCAGCAGCCTCCTCAGGCTGGGCGGGGTTAGCACAGATACGCAGTATTTT. It encodes CASSLLRLGGVSTDTQYF.

The V call is TRBV6-5, the J call TRBJ1-5; maybe TRBD1 (6 bases). The CDR3 consists of 13 residues. With 5 bases removed from V and 7 bases from J, the gap between germline ends came to 12 bases. The germline V gene has CDR1 MNHEY and CDR2 SVGAGI. CDR3 DNA sequence: TGTGCCAGCAGTATAACAGGGAGGCAGCCCCAGCATTTT. It yields the protein CASSITGRQPQHF.

CDR3 sequence: CSASYGVGRNQPQHF. DNA for the CDR3: TGCAGTGCTAGCTACGGGGTAGGGCGCAATCAGCCCCAGCATTTT. The chain joins TRBV20-1 to TRBJ1-5; no reliable D call. The CDR3 loop spans 15 amino acids. V was shortened by 3 bases and J by 2 bases, with 14 bases between the two germline ends. In germline, CDR1 is DFQATT, CDR2 SNEGSKA (reference sequence).

This clonotype turned up a few times. The chain links TRBV5-6 to TRBJ2-7, with a possible D match to TRBD2 (5 bases). The CDR3 runs 14 residues. CDR1 is SGHDT and CDR2 is YYEEEE in the germline V gene. V dropped 0 bases and J dropped 9 bases, with 16 bases sitting between them. The CDR3: CASSLGGFAFWQYF. DNA for the CDR3: TGTGCCAGCAGCTTGGGAGGGTTTGCTTTTTGGCAGTACTTC.

As regards this clonotype: This may be a read error, as it is one base from a much larger clone. CDR3 sequence: CASSTGGGSNQPQHF. The CDR3 DNA reads as TGTGCCAGCAGCACCGGCGGGGGTAGCAATCAGCCCCAGCATTTT. This sequence joins TRBV7-2 and TRBJ1-5, with D tentatively TRBD1 (5 bases). The V gene lost 5 bases and the J gene lost 0 bases, with 11 bases spanning the gap. Germline V CDR1 and CDR2: SGHTA, FQGNSA. The CDR3 runs 15 residues. Variable domain in full (rest from reference TRBV7-2 and TRBJ1-5): GAGVSQSPSNKVTEKGKDVELRCDPISGHTALYWYRQSLGQGLEFLIYFQGNSAPDKSGLPSDRFSAERTGGSVSTLTIQRTQQEDSAVYLCASSTGGGSNQPQHFGDGTRLSIL.

This clonotype has only one observation. The chain uses TRBV19 and TRBJ1-1; D not resolved. CDR3 length: 15 residues. V lost 5 bases and J lost 2, with 15 bases in between. Germline-derived CDR1 and CDR2 are LNHDA and SQIVND (reference sequence). The CDR3 loop reads CASSPWSSGNTEAFF. The CDR3 nucleotides read TGTGCCAGTAGTCCTTGGTCAAGCGGTAACACTGAAGCTTTCTTT.

Of note for this clonotype: This may be a read error, as it is one base from a much larger clone. The DNA for the CDR3 is TGTGCCAGCAGCCACAGGGACGGACAAGAGACCCAGTACTTC. Translation: CASSHRDGQETQYF. The V and J genes are TRBV11-2 and TRBJ2-5; perhaps TRBD1 as D (6 bases). Germline V gene data show CDR1 as SGHAT and CDR2 as FQNNGV. V was trimmed by 5 bases and J by 2 bases, leaving 12 bases between them. This CDR3 is built from 14 residues.

This clonotype was counted ten times or more. J is TRBJ2-1 and V is TRBV7-6, with TRBD1 identical over 10 bases. V dropped 5 bases and J dropped 3; count of bases not matched to a gene: 7. The germline gives CDR1 SGHVS, CDR2 FNYEAQ. The CDR3 sequence is 16 residues long. The CDR3 DNA sequence: TGTGCCAGCAGCCCCGGGACAGGGGTTAGCTACAATGAGCAGTTCTTC. Amino acid sequence: CASSPGTGVSYNEQFF. The full variable domain, in which reference TRBV7-6 and TRBJ2-1 provide the parts outside the CDR3, is GAGVSQSPRYKVTKRGQDVALRCDPISGHVSLYWYRQALGQGPEFLTYFNYEAQQDKSGLPNDRFSAERPEGSISTLTIQRTEQRDSAMYRCASSPGTGVSYNEQFFGPGTRLTVL.

In the case of this clonotype: One base away lies a much larger clone, so this may be a sequencing read error. The chain couples TRBV7-2 to TRBJ1-5; a possible D gene is TRBD1 (5 bases). Germline lookup yields CDR1 SGHTA and CDR2 FQGNSA. CDR3 length: 13 residues. CDR3 sequence reads: CDSSLGVNQPQHF. The CDR3 coding sequence is TGTGACAGCAGCTTAGGGGTCAATCAGCCCCAGCATTTT.

Many counts were recorded for this clonotype. The chain is built from TRBV7-2 and TRBJ2-5; the D call may be TRBD1 or TRBD2 (6 bases each). The germline V gene has CDR1 SGHTA and CDR2 FQGNSA. The CDR3 spans 12 residues. Trimming shortened V by 5 bases and J by 9 bases, and 13 bases separated the two germline ends. Written as DNA, the CDR3 is TGTGCCAGCAGCGCCTACAGGGAGGCCCAGTACTTC. This codes for CASSAYREAQYF.

CDR3 nucleotides: TGCGCCAGCAGGGGACTAGCGGCCACACAACAGTTCTTC. Translating it yields CASRGLAATQQFF. The genes are TRBV4-1 and TRBJ2-1, with 11 positions matching TRBD2. Germline values: CDR1 MGHRA, CDR2 YSYEKL. This CDR3 is built from 13 residues. The V segment lost 6 bases and the J segment 13 bases; nucleotides outside the gene matches: 8.

This clonotype was seen only a few times. The chain is built from TRBV12-3 or TRBV12-4 and TRBJ2-1, with D uncertain. The CDR3 has 15 residues. The V end lost 5 bases, the J end lost 0 bases, and 11 bases lay between the germline ends. DNA for the CDR3: TGTGCCAGCAGTGTGTTCGAGAGCTCCTACAATGAGCAGTTCTTC. It translates to CASSVFESSYNEQFF.

Comment on this clonotype: Just one base apart from a much larger clone, this may be a read error. The gene calls are TRBV7-8 and TRBJ1-4; TRBD1 is a possible D gene (5 bases). Per germline, CDR1 SGHVS and CDR2 FQNEAQ. The CDR3 extends over 16 amino acids. In DNA form, the CDR3 reads TGTGCCAGCAGCCGAGAGGCGACAGCAACTAATGAAAACCTGTTTTTT. Its translation is CASSREATATNENLFF.

J is TRBJ1-2 and V is TRBV27, with TRBD1 as a possible D gene (6 bases). Trimming took off 2 bases at V and 5 bases at J, with 12 bases between the two ends. The CDR3 runs to 14 residues. Germline V gene sequence: CDR1 MNHEY, CDR2 SMNVEV (reference sequence). CDR3 sequence: CASSLQGRGYGYTF. CDR3 coding DNA: TGTGCCAGCAGTTTACAGGGGCGAGGGTATGGCTACACCTTC.

This clonotype was seen a few times. The chain recombines TRBV15 with TRBJ1-2, with a possible D match to TRBD1 (5 bases). The CDR3 is made up of 16 amino acids. In germline, CDR1 is LNHNV, CDR2 YYDKDF (reference sequence). V dropped 0 bases and J dropped 4 bases, with 15 bases sitting between them. The CDR3: CATSRDRGDSGYGYTF. CDR3 nucleotide sequence: TGTGCCACCAGCAGAGATCGTGGCGACAGCGGCTATGGCTACACCTTC. The full variable domain, rest sourced from reference TRBV15 and TRBJ1-2, is DAMVIQNPRYQVTQFGKPVTLSCSQTLNHNVMYWYQQKSSQAPKLLFHYYDKDFNNEADTPDNFQSRRPNTSFCFLDIRSPGLGDTAMYLCATSRDRGDSGYGYTFGSGTRLTVV.

This clonotype showed up just a few times. The rearrangement links TRBV7-8 to TRBJ1-1, with D perhaps TRBD1 (5 bases). The length of the CDR3 is 15 residues. Germline CDR1 is SGHVS and CDR2 is FQNEAQ. Trimming removed 5 bases from V and 4 bases from J, with 17 bases in between. The CDR3 spells CASSRGRGGGTEAFF. For the CDR3, the DNA is TGTGCCAGCAGCCGGGGCCGCGGGGGGGGCACTGAAGCTTTCTTT.

V usage is TRBV6-2 or TRBV6-3 and J usage is TRBJ1-1, with a weak D call TRBD1 (6 bases). Deletions cut 6 bases from V and 1 base from J, with 9 bases between. The CDR3 contains 13 residues. Germline V gives CDR1 MNHEY, CDR2 SVGEGT. The CDR3 sequence is CASRRTENTEAFF. Written as DNA, the CDR3 is TGTGCCAGCAGACGGACAGAGAACACTGAAGCTTTCTTT.

This clonotype came up a few times. CDR3 in DNA: TGTGCCAGCAGTGAACGACAGGGGTTTCCCGGGGAGCTGTTTTTT. Translation: CASSERQGFPGELFF. The rearrangement links TRBV6-1 to TRBJ2-2; 8 positions match TRBD1. The germline V gene encodes CDR1 MNHNS and CDR2 SASEGT. The CDR3 is 15 amino acids. Germline trimming cut 2 bases from V and 6 bases from J; bases unmatched to any gene: 5.

This clonotype was counted between two and nine times. The chain combines TRBV5-1 with TRBJ1-2; TRBD1 might be the D (6 bases). Germline V gives CDR1 SGHRS, CDR2 YFSETQ. The CDR3 has 13 residues. Trimming left V 1 base short and J 7 bases short, with 11 bases between. The chain's CDR3 is CASSLFTGFGYTF. In DNA form, the CDR3 reads TGCGCCAGCAGCTTGTTTACAGGGTTTGGCTACACCTTC.

The chain uses TRBV5-1 and TRBJ2-7; D possibly matches TRBD1 or TRBD2 (5 bases each). Germline lookup yields CDR1 SGHRS and CDR2 YFSETQ. This CDR3 is 12 amino acids long. V lost 7 bases and J 2 bases, leaving 10 bases between the germline ends. The CDR3 sequence is CASRGAPYEQYF. In nucleotides, the CDR3 is TGCGCCAGCCGAGGGGCCCCCTACGAGCAGTACTTC.

This clonotype was detected only a few times. J is TRBJ2-5 and V is TRBV7-9; perhaps D is TRBD1 or TRBD2 (6 bases each). CDR1 is SEHNR and CDR2 is FQNEAQ in the germline V gene (reference sequence). Deletions cut 4 bases from V and 5 bases from J, with 17 bases between. The CDR3 contains 15 residues. CDR3 DNA sequence: TGTGCCAGCAGCTCCTGGGGGCCGGGGGTGGAGACCCAGTACTTC. This sequence encodes CASSSWGPGVETQYF.

This clonotype was counted between two and nine times. This sequence joins TRBV4-1 and TRBJ2-7; D might be TRBD1 (5 bases). Trimming pared 2 bases from V and 2 bases from J, leaving 13 bases between. The CDR3 runs 15 residues. From germline, CDR1 is MGHRA and CDR2 YSYEKL. DNA for the CDR3: TGCGCCAGCAGCCAATCCGTAGGGGTTGCCTACGAGCAGTACTTC. Translation gives CASSQSVGVAYEQYF.

This chain uses TRBV20-1 with TRBJ2-5; D is undetermined. The length of the CDR3 is 11 residues. V lost 5 bases and J 2 bases, leaving 6 bases between the germline ends. Germline lookup yields CDR1 DFQATT and CDR2 SNEGSKA (reference sequence). The CDR3 bases are TGCAGTGCTCGACGGCAAGAGACCCAGTACTTC. Translating gives CSARRQETQYF.

This clonotype was observed a handful of times. The rearrangement joins TRBV6-6 to TRBJ2-5; 8 nucleotides align to TRBD1. The CDR3 is made up of 16 amino acids. Per germline, CDR1 MNHNY and CDR2 SVGAGI (reference sequence). The V gene end was trimmed by 0 bases and the J gene end by 1 base; junction bases not matched to a gene: 4. The CDR3 here is CASSYSDRDLQETQYF. The CDR3 nucleotides are TGTGCCAGCAGTTACTCGGACAGGGATCTCCAAGAGACCCAGTACTTC.

The V and J genes are TRBV4-3 and TRBJ2-7; D is possibly TRBD2 (6 bases). Per germline, CDR1 LGHNA and CDR2 YSLEER. The CDR3 runs to 17 residues. V dropped 2 bases and J dropped 5 bases, with 22 bases sitting between them. The CDR3: CASSQLPPGTQQDEQYF. DNA for the CDR3: TGCGCCAGCAGCCAACTCCCCCCCGGGACTCAACAGGACGAGCAGTACTTC.

J is TRBJ2-1 and V is TRBV11-2, with 9 bases aligning to TRBD2. This CDR3 comprises 16 residues. Germline-derived CDR1 and CDR2 are SGHAT and FQNNGV. After removal of 5 bases from V and 7 bases from J, the junction contained 12 bases not matched to a gene. For the CDR3, the DNA is TGTGCCAGCAGCCCCGCCCATCGCGGGGGGGCTAATGAGCAGTTCTTC. Its protein product is CASSPAHRGGANEQFF. Complete variable domain (other parts from reference TRBV11-2 and TRBJ2-1): EAGVAQSPRYKIIEKRQSVAFWCNPISGHATLYWYQQILGQGPKLLIQFQNNGVVDDSQLPKDRFSAERLKGVDSTLKIQPAKLEDSAVYLCASSPAHRGGANEQFFGPGTRLTVL.

The chain joins TRBV28 to TRBJ2-1; 9 bases are shared with TRBD2. With 2 bases clipped from V and 2 bases from J, the junction kept 4 bases outside the gene matches. Germline V gene sequence: CDR1 MDHEN, CDR2 SYDVKM. This CDR3 has 16 amino acids. CDR3 nucleotides: TGTGCCAGCAGTTTACTTAGCGGGGGACCCTACAATGAGCAGTTCTTC. This sequence encodes CASSLLSGGPYNEQFF.